Each of the 4 T cell receptor beta chains below was sequenced from the same sample in a study of T cell responses to AZD1222 COVID-19 vaccine. The table came from immunoSEQ multiplex PCR; TCRdb's copy has only in-frame clones and leaves some out. The repertoire holds 150,000 to 160,000 clones, 90% seen once, with 15% to 20% in the top ten. This specimen consisted of peripheral blood, obtained on day 0 of AZD1222 vaccination. Receptor source: an adult in good health.

The chain is built from TRBV19 and TRBJ1-5, with TRBD1 matching 9 bases. Germline loops: CDR1 LNHDA, CDR2 SQIVND (reference sequence). Trimming removed 6 bases from V and 4 bases from J; junction bases left unmatched: 13. The CDR3 contains 17 residues. DNA of the CDR3: TGTGCCAGTAGAAGGATCCTCCGGGACAGGGAAAATCAGCCCCAGCATTTT. It translates to CASRRILRDRENQPQHF.

The chain couples TRBV27 to TRBJ2-1; 8 bases agree with TRBD2. The V and J ends lost 5 bases and 2 bases, in that order; junction bases with no gene match: 5. The CDR3 totals 15 residues. Germline CDR1 reads MNHEY; CDR2 reads SMNVEV (reference sequence). For the CDR3, the DNA is TGTGCCAGCAGTGGACTAGCAAATGCCTACAATGAGCAGTTCTTC. It yields the protein CASSGLANAYNEQFF.

V gene TRBV19 combines with J gene TRBJ2-5; 9 nucleotides match TRBD2. The CDR3 consists of 14 residues. V dropped 7 bases and J dropped 2; count of bases not matched to a gene: 5. Germline CDR1 LNHDA, CDR2 SQIVND (reference sequence). The DNA of the CDR3 is TGTGCCAGTATAGCTAGCGGGAATCAAGAGACCCAGTACTTC. Its protein is CASIASGNQETQYF.

This rearrangement joins TRBV7-3 to TRBJ1-2; 10 bases line up with TRBD1. V lost 5 bases and J lost 3; bases outside the gene matches: 6. Germline CDR1 reads SGHTA; CDR2 reads FQGTGA. The CDR3 runs 15 residues. CDR3 in DNA: TGTGCCAGCAGCCCCCGGACAGGGGGGGACTATGGCTACACCTTC. It yields the protein CASSPRTGGDYGYTF. Combining the CDR3 with reference TRBV7-3 and TRBJ1-2 gives the whole variable domain GAGVSQTPSNKVTEKGKYVELRCDPISGHTALYWYRQSLGQGPEFLIYFQGTGAADDSGLPNDRFFAVRPEGSVSTLKIQRTERGDSAVYLCASSPRTGGDYGYTFGSGTRLTVV.